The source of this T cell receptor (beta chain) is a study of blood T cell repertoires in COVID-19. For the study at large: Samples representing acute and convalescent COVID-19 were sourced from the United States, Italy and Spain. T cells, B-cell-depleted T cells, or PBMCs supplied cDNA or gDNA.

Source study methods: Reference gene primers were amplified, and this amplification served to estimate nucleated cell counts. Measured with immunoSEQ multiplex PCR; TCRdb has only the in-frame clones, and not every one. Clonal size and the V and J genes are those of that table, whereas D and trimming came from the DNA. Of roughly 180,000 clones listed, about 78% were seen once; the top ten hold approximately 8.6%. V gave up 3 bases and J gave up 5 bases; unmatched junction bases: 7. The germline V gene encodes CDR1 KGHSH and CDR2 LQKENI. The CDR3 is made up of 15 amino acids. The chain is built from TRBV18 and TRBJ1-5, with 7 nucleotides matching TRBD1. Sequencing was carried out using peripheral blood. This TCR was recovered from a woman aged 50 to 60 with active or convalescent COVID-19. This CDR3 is CASSPLGQAHQPQHF. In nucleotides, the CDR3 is TGTGCCAGCTCACCGCTAGGACAGGCCCATCAGCCCCAGCATTTT.